This TCR beta chain was observed in a study of spatial heterogeneity in lung cancer. Trimming took 5 bases from V and 7 from J; bases not matched to a gene: 9. The CDR3 length is 17 residues. The germline gives CDR1 SGHRS, CDR2 YFSETQ. This clonotype was seen a few times. Since the library was made to target alpha chains, this beta chain is a stray read and its abundance is not meaningful. The time point: sample taken at primary tumor resection. Extraction of whole RNA from tumor, nontumor lung or frozen PBMC preceded unsorted sequencing. TCRdb redid the calling of the 5' RACE reads with MiXCR, one entry per CDR3 protein. The sample gives roughly 3,700 distinct CDR3 sequences, around 24% of which show up once; about a quarter is in the top ten.

The material sequenced was PBMCs, taken at surgery. The TCR was taken from a female donor with early-stage non-small cell lung cancer. The V and J genes are TRBV5-1 and TRBJ2-1; 16 nucleotides line up with TRBD2. The CDR3 coding sequence is TGCGCCAGCAGAGGGACTAGCGGGAGGGCCGGCCAGAATGAGCAGTTCTTC. Amino acids: CASRGTSGRAGQNEQFF.